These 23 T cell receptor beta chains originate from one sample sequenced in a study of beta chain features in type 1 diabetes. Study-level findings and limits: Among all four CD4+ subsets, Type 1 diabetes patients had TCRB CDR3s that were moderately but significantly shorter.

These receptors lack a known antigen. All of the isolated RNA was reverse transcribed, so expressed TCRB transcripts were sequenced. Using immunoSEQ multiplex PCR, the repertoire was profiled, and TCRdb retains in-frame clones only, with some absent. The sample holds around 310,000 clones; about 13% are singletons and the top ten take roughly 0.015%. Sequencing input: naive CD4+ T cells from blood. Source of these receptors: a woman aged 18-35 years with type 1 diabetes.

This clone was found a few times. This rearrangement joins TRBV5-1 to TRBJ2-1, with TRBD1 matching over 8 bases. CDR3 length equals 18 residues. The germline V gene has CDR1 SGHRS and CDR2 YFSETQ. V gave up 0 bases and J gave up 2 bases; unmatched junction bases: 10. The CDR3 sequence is CASSLALGQDRAYNEQFF. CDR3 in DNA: TGCGCCAGCAGCTTGGCCCTAGGGCAGGACAGGGCCTACAATGAGCAGTTCTTC.

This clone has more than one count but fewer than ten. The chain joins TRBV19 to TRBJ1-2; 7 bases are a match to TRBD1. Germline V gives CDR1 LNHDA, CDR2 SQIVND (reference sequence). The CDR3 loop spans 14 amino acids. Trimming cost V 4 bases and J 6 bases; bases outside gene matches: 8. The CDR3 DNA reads TGTGCCAGTAGTAAGCCCCGGGACAGTGATGGCTACACCTTC. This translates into CASSKPRDSDGYTF.

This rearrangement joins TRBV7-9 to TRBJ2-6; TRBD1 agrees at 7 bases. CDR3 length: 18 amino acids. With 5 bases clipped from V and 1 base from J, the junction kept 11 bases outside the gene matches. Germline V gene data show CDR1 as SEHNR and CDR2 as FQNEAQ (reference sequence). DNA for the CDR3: TGTGCCAGCAGCCCTCAGGGGGTTCACGTTTCTGGGGCCAACGTCCTGACTTTC. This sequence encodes CASSPQGVHVSGANVLTF.

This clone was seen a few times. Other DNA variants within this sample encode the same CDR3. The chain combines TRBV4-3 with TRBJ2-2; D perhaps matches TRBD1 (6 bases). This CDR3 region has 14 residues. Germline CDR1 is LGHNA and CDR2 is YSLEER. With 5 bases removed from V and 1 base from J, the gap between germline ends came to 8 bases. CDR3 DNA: TGCGCCAGCAGCGGGGGCCTGAACACCGGGGAGCTGTTTTTT. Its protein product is CASSGGLNTGELFF.

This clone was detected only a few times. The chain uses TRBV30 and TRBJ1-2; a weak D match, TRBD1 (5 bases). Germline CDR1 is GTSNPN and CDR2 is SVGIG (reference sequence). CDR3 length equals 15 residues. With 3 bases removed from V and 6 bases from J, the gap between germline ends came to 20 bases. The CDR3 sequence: CAWSRGLDWGDGYTF. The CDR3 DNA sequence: TGTGCCTGGAGCCGGGGACTGGACTGGGGAGATGGCTACACCTTC.

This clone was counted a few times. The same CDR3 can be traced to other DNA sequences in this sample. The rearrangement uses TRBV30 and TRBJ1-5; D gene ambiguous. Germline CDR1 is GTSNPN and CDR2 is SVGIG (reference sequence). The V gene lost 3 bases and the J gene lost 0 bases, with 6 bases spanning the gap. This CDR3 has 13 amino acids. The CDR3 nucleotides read TGTGCCTGGAGCTCAGATAGCAATCAGCCCCAGCATTTT. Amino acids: CAWSSDSNQPQHF.

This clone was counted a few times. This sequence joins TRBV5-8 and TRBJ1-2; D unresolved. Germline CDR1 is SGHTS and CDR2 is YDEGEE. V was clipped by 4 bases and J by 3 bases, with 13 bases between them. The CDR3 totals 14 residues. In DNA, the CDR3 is TGTGCCAGCAGCATACTGCGCACCGACTATGGCTACACCTTC. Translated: CASSILRTDYGYTF.

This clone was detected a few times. For the CDR3, the DNA is TGTGCCAGCAGTGGGCGGCGGAACGAGCAGTACGTC. Protein product: CASSGRRNEQYV. The chain is built from TRBV2 and TRBJ2-7; D unresolved. The V end was cut by 4 bases, the J end by 5 bases, with 9 bases between. The CDR3 has 12 amino acids. Germline V gene lookup returns CDR1 SNHLY and CDR2 FYNNEI.

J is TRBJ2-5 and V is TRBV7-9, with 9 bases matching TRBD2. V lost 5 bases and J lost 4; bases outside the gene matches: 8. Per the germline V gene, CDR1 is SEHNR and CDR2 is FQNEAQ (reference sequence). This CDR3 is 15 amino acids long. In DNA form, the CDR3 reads TGTGCCAGCAGCCCCTCCGGACTAGCGCCAGAGACCCAGTACTTC. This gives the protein CASSPSGLAPETQYF.

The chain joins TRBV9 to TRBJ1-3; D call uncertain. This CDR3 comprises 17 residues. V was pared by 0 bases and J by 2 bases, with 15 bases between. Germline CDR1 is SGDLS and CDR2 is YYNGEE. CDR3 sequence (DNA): TGTGCCAGCAGCGTAGGCTTGGGGTCGGGGACTGGAAACACCATATATTTT. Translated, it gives CASSVGLGSGTGNTIYF. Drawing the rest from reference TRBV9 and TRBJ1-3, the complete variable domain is DSGVTQTPKHLITATGQRVTLRCSPRSGDLSVYWYQQSLDQGLQFLIQYYNGEERAKGNILERFSAQQFPDLHSELNLSSLELGDSALYFCASSVGLGSGTGNTIYFGEGSWLTVV.

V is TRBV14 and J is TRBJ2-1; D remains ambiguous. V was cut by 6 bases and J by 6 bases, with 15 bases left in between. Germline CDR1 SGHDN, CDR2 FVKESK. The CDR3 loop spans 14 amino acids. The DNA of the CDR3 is TGTGCCAGCAGTATGGTAGCTCCGGGCAATGAGCAGTTCTTC. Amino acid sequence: CASSMVAPGNEQFF.

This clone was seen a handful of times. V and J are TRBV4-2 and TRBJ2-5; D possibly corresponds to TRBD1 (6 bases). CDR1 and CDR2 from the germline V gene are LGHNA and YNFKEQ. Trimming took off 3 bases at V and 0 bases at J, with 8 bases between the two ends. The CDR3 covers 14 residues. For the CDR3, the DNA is TGTGCCAGCAGCCATTACAGGGACCAAGAGACCCAGTACTTC. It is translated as CASSHYRDQETQYF.

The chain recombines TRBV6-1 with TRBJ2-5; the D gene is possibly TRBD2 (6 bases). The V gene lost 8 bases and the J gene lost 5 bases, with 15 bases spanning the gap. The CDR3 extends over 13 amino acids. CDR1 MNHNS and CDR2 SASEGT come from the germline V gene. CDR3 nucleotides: TGTGCCAGCCGGGGACTTCAAGTGGAGACCCAGTACTTC. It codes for CASRGLQVETQYF.

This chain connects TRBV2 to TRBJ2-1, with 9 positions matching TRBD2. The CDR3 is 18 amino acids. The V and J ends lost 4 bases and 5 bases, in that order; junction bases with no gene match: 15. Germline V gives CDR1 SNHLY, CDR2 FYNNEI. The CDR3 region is CASSVSGLAGRSNNEQFF. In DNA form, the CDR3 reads TGTGCCAGCAGTGTGAGTGGGCTAGCGGGGAGGAGTAACAATGAGCAGTTCTTC.

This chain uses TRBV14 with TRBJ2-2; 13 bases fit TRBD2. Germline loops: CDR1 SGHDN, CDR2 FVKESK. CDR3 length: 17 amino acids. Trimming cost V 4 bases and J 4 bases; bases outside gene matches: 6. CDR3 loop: CASSLRWTSGSTGELFF. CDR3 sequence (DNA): TGTGCCAGCAGCCTACGGTGGACTAGCGGGAGCACCGGGGAGCTGTTTTTT.

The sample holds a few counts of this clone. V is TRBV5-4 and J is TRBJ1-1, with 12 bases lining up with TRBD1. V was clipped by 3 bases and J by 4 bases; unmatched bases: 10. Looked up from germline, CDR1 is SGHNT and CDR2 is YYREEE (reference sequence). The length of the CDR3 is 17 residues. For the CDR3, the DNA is TGTGCCAGCAGCTCGTCCCGGGACAGGGGGCAGGGCACTGAAGCTTTCTTT. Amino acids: CASSSSRDRGQGTEAFF. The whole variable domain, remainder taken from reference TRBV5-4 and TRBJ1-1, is ETGVTQSPTHLIKTRGQQVTLRCSSQSGHNTVSWYQQALGQGPQFIFQYYREEENGRGNFPPRFSGLQFPNYSSELNVNALELDDSALYLCASSSSRDRGQGTEAFFGQGTRLTVV.

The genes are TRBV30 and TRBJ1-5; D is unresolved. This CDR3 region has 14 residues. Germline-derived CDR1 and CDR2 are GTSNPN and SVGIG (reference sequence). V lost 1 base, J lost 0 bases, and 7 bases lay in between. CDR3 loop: CAWSGLASNQPQHF. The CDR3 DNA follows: TGTGCCTGGAGTGGGTTGGCTAGCAATCAGCCCCAGCATTTT.

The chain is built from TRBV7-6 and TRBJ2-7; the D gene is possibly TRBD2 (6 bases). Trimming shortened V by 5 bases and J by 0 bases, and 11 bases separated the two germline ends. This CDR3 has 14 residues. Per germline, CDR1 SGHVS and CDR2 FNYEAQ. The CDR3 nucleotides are TGTGCCAGCAGCCGGGGGACTTACTCCTACGAGCAGTACTTC. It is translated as CASSRGTYSYEQYF.

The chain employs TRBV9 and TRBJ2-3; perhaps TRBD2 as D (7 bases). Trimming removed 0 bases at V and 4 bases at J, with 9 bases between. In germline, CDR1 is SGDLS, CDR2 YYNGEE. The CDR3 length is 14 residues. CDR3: CASSVEGGPDTQYF. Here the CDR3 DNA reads TGTGCCAGCAGCGTAGAGGGGGGGCCAGATACGCAGTATTTT.

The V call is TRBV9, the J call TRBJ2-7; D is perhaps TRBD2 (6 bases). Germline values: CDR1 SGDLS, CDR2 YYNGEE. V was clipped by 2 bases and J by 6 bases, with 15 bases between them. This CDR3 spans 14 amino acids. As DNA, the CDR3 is TGTGCCAGCAGCGTGGACTATACGGGGAGCGAGCAGTACTTC. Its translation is CASSVDYTGSEQYF.

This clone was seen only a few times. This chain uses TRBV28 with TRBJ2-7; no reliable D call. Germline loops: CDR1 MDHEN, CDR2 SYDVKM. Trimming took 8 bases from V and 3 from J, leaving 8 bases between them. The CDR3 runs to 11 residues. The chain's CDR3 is CASLADYEQYF. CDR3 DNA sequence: TGTGCCAGCCTGGCAGACTACGAGCAGTACTTC.

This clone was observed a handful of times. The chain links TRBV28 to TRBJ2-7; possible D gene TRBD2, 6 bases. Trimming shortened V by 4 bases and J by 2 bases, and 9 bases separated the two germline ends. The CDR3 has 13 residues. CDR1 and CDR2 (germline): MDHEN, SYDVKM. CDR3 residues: CASSSRTTYEQYV. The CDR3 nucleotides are TGTGCCAGCAGTTCCAGGACTACCTACGAGCAGTACGTC.

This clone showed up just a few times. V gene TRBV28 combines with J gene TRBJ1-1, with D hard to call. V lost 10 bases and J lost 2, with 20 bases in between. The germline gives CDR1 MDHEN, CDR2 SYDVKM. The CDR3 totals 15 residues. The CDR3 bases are TGTGCCACCGCACTGAGTATCTCGGTAAACACTGAAGCTTTCTTT. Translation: CATALSISVNTEAFF.